These T cell receptor beta chains were read from a single sample in a study of shared clonotypes between healthy human individuals. Clones were read by immunoSEQ multiplex PCR, and TCRdb kept only the in-frame ones, dropping some. Of over a million clones in the sample, 75% to 80% were seen once. The sequenced sample consisted of memory CD4+ T cells from PBMCs. The receptor source for this set is a man between 18 and 35 years old in good health. Some clones in this sample may be carry-over from other donors' samples. The CDR3 runs from the conserved cysteine through the conserved F or W. D genes are given only for firm matches. Size tells how often a clone was seen (once, few, many) or the class of an expanded clone, and some rows leave it out.

V: TRBV6-1
D: NA
J: TRBJ2-7
size: NA
CDR3: CASSDIASSYEQYF
DNA: TGTGCCAGCAGTGATATCGCTAGCTCCTACGAGCAGTACTTC

V: TRBV9
D: NA
J: TRBJ2-1
size: few
CDR3: CASSVGLLNNEQFF
DNA: TGTGCCAGCAGCGTAGGGCTCCTTAACAATGAGCAGTTCTTC

V: TRBV9
D: TRBD2
J: TRBJ2-5
size: NA
CDR3: CASSVSLAVVETQYF
DNA: TGTGCCAGCAGCGTCTCACTAGCGGTGGTGGAGACCCAGTACTTC

V: TRBV28
D: TRBD1
J: TRBJ1-2
size: once
CDR3: CASTLFQGGTPGYTF
DNA: TGTGCCAGCACCCTGTTTCAGGGGGGAACCCCGGGCTACACCTTC

V: TRBV11-2
D: TRBD2
J: TRBJ2-1
size: NA
CDR3: CASSITGGNEQFF
DNA: TGTGCCAGCAGCATAACGGGAGGCAATGAGCAGTTCTTC

V: TRBV30
D: NA
J: TRBJ1-3
size: NA
CDR3: CAWSVTVLGNTIYF
DNA: TGTGCCTGGAGTGTAACGGTTCTAGGAAACACCATATATTTT

V: TRBV30
D: TRBD1
J: TRBJ1-4
size: NA
CDR3: CASQGAETNEKLFF
DNA: TGTGCCTCACAGGGGGCTGAGACTAATGAAAAACTGTTTTTT

V: TRBV28
D: NA
J: TRBJ2-1
size: NA
CDR3: CASSFTRASYNEQFF
DNA: TGTGCCAGCAGTTTTACCCGCGCTAGCTACAATGAGCAGTTCTTC

V: TRBV18
D: NA
J: TRBJ1-2
size: NA
CDR3: CASSLRGDNYGYTF
DNA: TGTGCCAGCTCACTCCGGGGCGACAACTATGGCTACACCTTC

V: TRBV6-5
D: TRBD1
J: TRBJ2-2
size: many
CDR3: CASNRGGGELFF
DNA: TGTGCTAGCAACAGGGGCGGCGGGGAGCTGTTTTTT

V: TRBV13
D: TRBD1
J: TRBJ1-2
size: NA
CDR3: CASSKGSDRGASGYTF
DNA: TGTGCCAGCAGCAAGGGGTCCGACAGGGGCGCATCCGGCTACACCTTC

V: TRBV4-1
D: NA
J: TRBJ2-5
size: NA
CDR3: CASSQGGTQYF
DNA: TGCGCCAGCAGCCAAGGCGGGACCCAGTACTTC

V: TRBV5-1
D: NA
J: TRBJ2-5
size: NA
CDR3: CASSLGWVRETQYF
DNA: TGCGCCAGCAGCTTGGGCTGGGTGCGGGAGACCCAGTACTTC

V: TRBV7-3
D: NA
J: TRBJ2-1
size: NA
CDR3: CASSTQGPQADWANEQFF
DNA: TGTGCCAGCAGCACGCAGGGCCCCCAGGCGGACTGGGCCAATGAGCAGTTCTTC

V: TRBV4-1
D: TRBD2
J: TRBJ2-5
size: NA
CDR3: CASSQGTAGGPWEETQYF
DNA: TGCGCCAGCAGCCAGGGGACAGCGGGAGGGCCGTGGGAAGAGACCCAGTACTTC